This TCR beta chain was sequenced for a study of blood T cell repertoires in COVID-19. Looking at the study overall: The United States, Italy and Spain were the sources of the acute and convalescent COVID-19 samples.

As originally analysed: Reference gene primers were amplified, and this amplification served to estimate nucleated cell counts. Repertoires were generated with immunoSEQ multiplex PCR, while TCRdb's copy carries only in-frame clones and drops some. V and J calls plus clone size are reproduced from that table; the DNA served to infer D and trimming. Among tens of thousands of clones listed, 81% were seen once. Patients of the Seattle cohort, enrolled during active infection, were followed longitudinally. This clone was picked up a small number of times. The TCR comes from a woman in her seventies with COVID-19, enrolled during active disease. Sequenced sample: peripheral blood.

CDR3 region: CASSYGLELWQGYTF. In nucleotides, the CDR3 is TGTGCCAGCAGTTACGGGCTCGAGCTTTGGCAGGGCTACACCTTC. V gene TRBV6-5 combines with J gene TRBJ1-2; unclear D gene. The CDR3 has 15 amino acids. V gave up 2 bases and J gave up 8 bases, with 18 bases separating them. Germline V gene data show CDR1 as MNHEY and CDR2 as SVGAGI.